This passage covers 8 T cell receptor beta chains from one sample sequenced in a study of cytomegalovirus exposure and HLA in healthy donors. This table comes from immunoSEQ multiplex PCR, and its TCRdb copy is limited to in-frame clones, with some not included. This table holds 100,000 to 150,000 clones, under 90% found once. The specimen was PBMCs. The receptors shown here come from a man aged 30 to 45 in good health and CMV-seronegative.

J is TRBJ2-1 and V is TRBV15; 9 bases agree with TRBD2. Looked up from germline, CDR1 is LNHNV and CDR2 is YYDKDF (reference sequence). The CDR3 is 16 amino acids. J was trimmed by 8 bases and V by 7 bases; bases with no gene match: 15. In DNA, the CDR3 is TGTGCCACCACCACCCTGGGCGGGGGGGCGGGCGATGAGCAGTTCTTC. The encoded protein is CATTTLGGGAGDEQFF.

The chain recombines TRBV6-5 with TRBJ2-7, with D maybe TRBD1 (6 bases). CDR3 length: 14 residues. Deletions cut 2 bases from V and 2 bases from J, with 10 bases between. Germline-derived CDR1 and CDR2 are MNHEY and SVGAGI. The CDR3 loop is CASSYTTGPYEQYF. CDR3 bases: TGTGCCAGCAGTTACACGACAGGTCCCTACGAGCAGTACTTC.

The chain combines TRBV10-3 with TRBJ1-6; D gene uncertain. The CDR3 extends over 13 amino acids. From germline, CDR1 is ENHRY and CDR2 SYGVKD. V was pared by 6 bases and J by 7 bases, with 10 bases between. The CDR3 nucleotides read TGTGCCATCAGGGCGGAGGTAAATTCACCCCTCCACTTT. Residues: CAIRAEVNSPLHF.

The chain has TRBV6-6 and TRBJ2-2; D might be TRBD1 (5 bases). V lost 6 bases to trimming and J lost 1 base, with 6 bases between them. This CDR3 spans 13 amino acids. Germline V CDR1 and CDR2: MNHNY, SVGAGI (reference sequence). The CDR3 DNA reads TGTGCCAGCAGCACAGGGAACACCGGGGAGCTGTTTTTT. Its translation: CASSTGNTGELFF.

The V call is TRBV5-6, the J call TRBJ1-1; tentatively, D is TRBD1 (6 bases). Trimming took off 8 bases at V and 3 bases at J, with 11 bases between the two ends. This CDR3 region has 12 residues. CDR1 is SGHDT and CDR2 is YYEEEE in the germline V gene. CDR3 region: CASLTGYTEAFF. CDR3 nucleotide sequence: TGTGCCAGTTTGACAGGATACACTGAAGCTTTCTTT. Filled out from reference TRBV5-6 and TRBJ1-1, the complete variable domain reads DAGVTQSPTHLIKTRGQQVTLRCSPKSGHDTVSWYQQALGQGPQFIFQYYEEEERQRGNFPDRFSGHQFPNYSSELNVNALLLGDSALYLCASLTGYTEAFFGQGTRLTVV.

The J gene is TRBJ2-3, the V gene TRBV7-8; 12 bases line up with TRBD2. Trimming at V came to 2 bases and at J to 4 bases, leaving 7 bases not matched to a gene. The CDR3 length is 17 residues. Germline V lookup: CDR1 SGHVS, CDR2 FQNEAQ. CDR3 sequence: CASSLYTSGGWADTQYF. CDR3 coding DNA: TGTGCCAGCAGCTTATATACTAGCGGGGGGTGGGCAGATACGCAGTATTTT.

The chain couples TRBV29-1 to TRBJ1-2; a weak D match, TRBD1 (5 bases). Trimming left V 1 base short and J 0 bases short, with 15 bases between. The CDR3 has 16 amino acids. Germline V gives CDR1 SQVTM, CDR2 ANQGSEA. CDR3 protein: CSVEGGVGQSNYGYTF. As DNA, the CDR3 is TGCAGCGTTGAAGGGGGGGTTGGGCAGTCTAACTATGGCTACACCTTC.

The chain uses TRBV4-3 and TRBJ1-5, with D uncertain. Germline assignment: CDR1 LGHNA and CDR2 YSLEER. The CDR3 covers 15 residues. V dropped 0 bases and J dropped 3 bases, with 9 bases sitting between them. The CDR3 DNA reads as TGCGCCAGCAGCCAAGATCTGGCAGTCAATCAGCCCCAGCATTTT. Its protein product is CASSQDLAVNQPQHF.